This TCR beta chain is from a study of T cell responses to AZD1222 COVID-19 vaccine. This CDR3 contains 14 residues. V was pared by 6 bases and J by 1 base, with 15 bases between. CDR1 is SQVTM, CDR2 ANQGSEA, per germline. General study findings and limits: Donors in the cohort were predominantly white British and more often female, and clonal diversity was possibly underestimated. Dominant CD4 TCR responses targeted spike regions 160-218 and 743-854. Of spike-specific TCRs, nearly half reportedly target regions left unmutated in variants.

Profiling relied on immunoSEQ multiplex PCR, and the TCRdb table lists in-frame clones only, not all of them. The sample consists of 100,000 to 150,000 clones, approximately 94% of them appearing once. Regarding this clone: Its antigen is not known.

This sequence originates from an adult who received the AZD1222 COVID-19 vaccine. V is TRBV29-1 and J is TRBJ1-1; D is uncertain. Sequences were derived from peripheral blood, sampled 28 days after the second AZD1222 dose. The CDR3 DNA reads TGCAGCGTCGAAAAGAATGTAGGGAACACTGAAGCTTTCTTT. Its translation: CSVEKNVGNTEAFF.